The present entry profiles one T cell receptor (beta chain) with its context. Its target is unknown. Each and every patient relapsed after autologous stem cell transplantation, and patients got differing brentuximab vedotin exposure. These data originate in a study of PD-1 blockade in classical Hodgkin lymphoma. Broader study findings: Newly diagnosed patients and complete responders had comparable diversity at baseline. Newly diagnosed patients were said to have less baseline TCR diversity than healthy donors did.

TCRdb keeps only in-frame clones here, not all; method: immunoSEQ multiplex PCR. The repertoire has some 100,000 clones, roughly 89% of them found once; the top ten carry 2.8%. Trimming shortened V by 5 bases and J by 2 bases, and 8 bases separated the two germline ends. From germline, CDR1 is MGHRA and CDR2 YSYEKL. This CDR3 region has 13 residues. The material was peripheral blood mononuclear cells (PBMCs), obtained at baseline. This sequence joins TRBV4-1 and TRBJ2-3; no clear D. This clonotype was obtained from a human donor with classical Hodgkin lymphoma. The CDR3 DNA follows: TGCGCCAGCAGCACCAAACTCACAGATACGCAGTATTTT. This codes for CASSTKLTDTQYF.